This T cell receptor beta chain was profiled in a study of OX40 agonist ivuxolimab in advanced cancers. About the study: Partial response was recorded in three patients: one hepatocellular carcinoma and two cutaneous melanoma cases.

This clone was seen a few times. This CDR3 has 11 residues. Between the trimmed V and J ends, which lost 1 base and 6 bases, there was a span of 4 bases. CDR1 LGHNA and CDR2 YNFKEQ come from the germline V gene. TCRdb's table, derived via immunoSEQ multiplex PCR, lists solely in-frame clones and lacks some. There are around 74,000 clones in the sample; 85% occur only once, and around 0.7% lies in the top ten. The source was CD4+ or CD8+ T cells sorted from blood, collected in a trial of the OX40 agonist ivuxolimab. The rearrangement joins TRBV4-2 to TRBJ2-7; D gene ambiguous. This TCR derives from an adult with an advanced solid tumor such as melanoma, head and neck, liver or kidney cancer. The CDR3 is CASSQGLEQYF. The CDR3 nucleotides are TGTGCCAGCAGCCAAGGGCTCGAGCAGTACTTC.